The 30 T cell receptor beta chains given below trace back to one sample, sequenced in a study of CD8 T cells in Susac syndrome. Reverse transcription of about 0.45 to 1 ug RNA was performed with random hexamers. TCRdb reprocessed the immunoSEQ multiplex PCR reads via MiXCR and lists one record per CDR3 protein. The table records 150,000 to 200,000 distinct CDR3 sequences, 85% to 95% of them present only once. Input material: CD4+ T cells from PBMCs. All receptors come from a human donor with Susac syndrome.

The rearrangement uses TRBV4-2 and TRBJ1-4; 11 bases are a match to TRBD1. The CDR3 consists of 16 residues. CDR1 is LGHNA, CDR2 YNFKEQ, per germline. The V segment lost 0 bases and the J segment 8 bases; nucleotides outside the gene matches: 5. The CDR3, as DNA: TGTGCCAGCAGCCAAGACGGGACAGGGGGTGAAGAAAAACTGTTTTTT. Its translation is CASSQDGTGGEEKLFF.

The chain links TRBV5-1 to TRBJ2-2; possibly TRBD1 for D (6 bases). Deletions cut 3 bases from V and 4 bases from J, with 13 bases between. CDR3 length equals 15 residues. The germline V gene has CDR1 SGHRS and CDR2 YFSETQ. The CDR3 nucleotides read TGCGCCAGCAGCTCACAGGGTCAAGTCACCGGGGAGCTGTTTTTT. This sequence encodes CASSSQGQVTGELFF.

The rearrangement uses TRBV6-2 or TRBV6-3 and TRBJ2-3; D unresolved. Trimming removed 2 bases from V and 1 base from J, with 16 bases in between. The CDR3 is 17 residues long. Germline assignment: CDR1 MNHEY and CDR2 SVGEGT. CDR3 DNA sequence: TGTGCCAGCAGTTACCGACCGTTCGCTCGCCGCACAGATACGCAGTATTTT. It encodes CASSYRPFARRTDTQYF.

The gene calls are TRBV5-1 and TRBJ1-5; unclear D gene. V was trimmed by 4 bases and J by 3 bases, leaving 14 bases between them. The CDR3 has 15 residues. The germline V gene has CDR1 SGHRS and CDR2 YFSETQ. The CDR3 sequence is CASSEGPTNNQPQHF. CDR3 nucleotide sequence: TGCGCCAGCAGCGAAGGACCAACAAACAATCAGCCCCAGCATTTT.

The chain is built from TRBV19 and TRBJ2-3, with a tentative D call TRBD2 (5 bases). The CDR3 is 12 amino acids. The germline CDR1 and CDR2 sequences are LNHDA and SQIVND (reference sequence). Trimming left V 6 bases short and J 6 bases short, with 10 bases between. CDR3 amino acids: CASRRAADTQYF. The CDR3 bases are TGTGCCAGTAGGAGAGCGGCCGATACGCAGTATTTT.

This CDR3 is CATSDTGQVGTDTQYF. Here the CDR3 DNA reads TGTGCCACCAGTGATACTGGACAGGTCGGCACAGATACGCAGTATTTT. V is TRBV24-1 and J is TRBJ2-3; 7 nucleotides align to TRBD1. This CDR3 comprises 16 residues. Germline V gene lookup returns CDR1 KGHDR and CDR2 SFDVKD. Germline trimming cut 3 bases from V and 1 base from J; bases unmatched to any gene: 6.

The chain joins TRBV20-1 to TRBJ2-7, with D maybe TRBD1 (7 bases). Trimming shortened V by 1 base and J by 2 bases, and 18 bases separated the two germline ends. CDR3 length: 16 amino acids. CDR1 and CDR2 (germline): DFQATT, SNEGSKA (reference sequence). The CDR3 spells CSARGGGGFVTYEQYF. The CDR3 nucleotides read TGCAGTGCTAGAGGAGGAGGGGGCTTTGTCACCTACGAGCAGTACTTC.

The chain combines TRBV12-3 or TRBV12-4 with TRBJ2-5, with D possibly TRBD2 on 5 matching bases. The ends were cut back, 8 bases at V and 5 bases at J, with 18 bases in the middle. This CDR3 has 14 residues. CDR3 bases: TGTGCCAGCCCACCCCGGAGGTGTGGGGAGACCCAGTACTTC. The encoded protein is CASPPRRCGETQYF.

The chain links TRBV20-1 to TRBJ2-3; 8 nucleotides match TRBD1. The CDR3 consists of 13 residues. Germline trimming cut 3 bases from V and 6 bases from J; bases unmatched to any gene: 5. Germline lookup yields CDR1 DFQATT and CDR2 SNEGSKA (reference sequence). This CDR3 is CSASRYRGDTQYF. The CDR3 DNA is TGCAGTGCTAGCCGGTACAGGGGGGATACGCAGTATTTT.

The chain uses TRBV5-4 and TRBJ1-2, with 7 nucleotides matching TRBD1. Per germline, CDR1 SGHNT and CDR2 YYREEE (reference sequence). This CDR3 region has 13 residues. V was clipped by 7 bases and J by 2 bases; unmatched bases: 5. CDR3 DNA sequence: TGTGCCAGCCGGGGACAGTCAAACTATGGCTACACCTTC. Translated, it gives CASRGQSNYGYTF.

CDR3 DNA: TGTGCCAGCTCACCAACCGGGACAAGCTCCTACGAGCAGTACTTC. Protein product: CASSPTGTSSYEQYF. The J gene is TRBJ2-7, the V gene TRBV18, with D possibly matching TRBD1 (6 bases). Trimming pared 2 bases from V and 0 bases from J, leaving 11 bases between. The CDR3 is made up of 15 amino acids. CDR1 KGHSH and CDR2 LQKENI come from the germline V gene.

The chain combines TRBV29-1 with TRBJ2-1; tentative D call: TRBD1 (6 bases). Germline loops: CDR1 SQVTM, CDR2 ANQGSEA. This CDR3 spans 15 amino acids. The V gene lost 4 bases and the J gene lost 0 bases, with 13 bases spanning the gap. The CDR3 region is CSVAGTPSSYNEQFF. In DNA form, the CDR3 reads TGCAGCGTTGCCGGGACACCCAGCTCCTACAATGAGCAGTTCTTC.

The V gene is TRBV9, the J gene TRBJ1-1; D is perhaps TRBD1 (6 bases). CDR1 is SGDLS and CDR2 is YYNGEE in the germline V gene. Trimming took 0 bases from V and 3 from J, leaving 12 bases between them. The CDR3 covers 15 residues. The chain's CDR3 is CASSVDGRGYTEAFF. The CDR3 coding sequence is TGTGCCAGCAGCGTAGACGGCAGGGGCTACACTGAAGCTTTCTTT.

V gene TRBV5-1 combines with J gene TRBJ2-3; 8 positions agree with TRBD1. Germline V gene sequence: CDR1 SGHRS, CDR2 YFSETQ. Trimming at V came to 4 bases and at J to 2 bases, leaving 12 bases not matched to a gene. The CDR3 contains 17 residues. The CDR3 is CASSPFPRTGFTDTQYF. CDR3 in DNA: TGCGCCAGCAGCCCATTTCCGAGGACAGGGTTCACAGATACGCAGTATTTT.

The chain employs TRBV24-1 and TRBJ2-7, with D perhaps being TRBD1 or TRBD2 (5 bases each). CDR3 length: 15 residues. V lost 4 bases to trimming and J lost 0 bases, with 12 bases between them. Germline loops: CDR1 KGHDR, CDR2 SFDVKD. The CDR3 DNA reads TGTGCCACCAGTGAGGGACCCCTAAGCTCCTACGAGCAGTACTTC. This encodes CATSEGPLSSYEQYF.

V gene TRBV7-2 combines with J gene TRBJ2-7; D is tentatively TRBD1 or TRBD2 (5 bases each). Germline-derived CDR1 and CDR2 are SGHTA and FQGNSA. The CDR3 length is 12 residues. V was trimmed by 2 bases and J by 9 bases, leaving 11 bases between them. The DNA for the CDR3 is TGTGCCAGCAGCTTAACCCGGGACGTGCAGTACTTC. The encoded protein is CASSLTRDVQYF.

V gene TRBV18 combines with J gene TRBJ2-1; no firm D call. CDR3 size: 11 residues. Per the germline V gene, CDR1 is KGHSH and CDR2 is LQKENI. Trimming took 6 bases from V and 11 from J, leaving 11 bases between them. CDR3 in amino acids: CASSFKEKQFF. The CDR3 bases are TGTGCCAGCTCGTTCAAAGAGAAGCAGTTCTTC.

The chain joins TRBV3-1 to TRBJ1-6; possible D gene TRBD1, 5 bases. Per the germline V gene, CDR1 is LGHDT and CDR2 is YNNKEL (reference sequence). V lost 0 bases and J lost 8, with 14 bases in between. The CDR3 runs to 16 residues. The chain's CDR3 is CASSQDQAGTYSPLHF. For the CDR3, the DNA is TGTGCCAGCAGCCAAGATCAGGCAGGGACGTATTCACCCCTCCACTTT. Full variable domain (rest looked up from reference TRBV3-1 and TRBJ1-6): DTAVSQTPKYLVTQMGNDKSIKCEQNLGHDTMYWYKQDSKKFLKIMFSYNNKELIINETVPNRFSPKSPDKAHLNLHINSLELGDSAVYFCASSQDQAGTYSPLHFGNGTRLTVT.

Only one count was recorded for this clonotype. The chain is built from TRBV20-1 and TRBJ1-2; 12 bases match TRBD1. The J segment lost 6 bases and the V segment lost 5 bases, leaving 7 bases of the junction unmatched. The germline V gene has CDR1 DFQATT and CDR2 SNEGSKA (reference sequence). The CDR3 runs 14 residues. The chain's CDR3 is CSAGPGQGADGYTF. In DNA form, the CDR3 reads TGCAGTGCTGGTCCGGGACAGGGGGCGGATGGCTACACCTTC.

The J gene is TRBJ1-5, the V gene TRBV6-2 or TRBV6-3; TRBD1 might be the D (5 bases). Trimming took off 0 bases at V and 4 bases at J, with 10 bases between the two ends. Germline V gene data show CDR1 as MNHEY and CDR2 as SVGEGT. The CDR3 consists of 15 residues. The CDR3 reads CASSYSGEGNQPQHF. CDR3 nucleotide sequence: TGTGCCAGCAGTTACTCGGGGGAGGGGAATCAGCCCCAGCATTTT.

V is TRBV20-1 and J is TRBJ2-1, with TRBD2 matching 8 bases. With V trimmed by 5 bases and J by 6 bases, 15 bases remained unmatched. The CDR3 runs to 16 residues. Looked up from germline, CDR1 is DFQATT and CDR2 is SNEGSKA (reference sequence). This CDR3 is CSAFSYWAGGSNEQFF. The CDR3 DNA follows: TGCAGTGCTTTCTCATACTGGGCGGGGGGCTCCAATGAGCAGTTCTTC.

This chain uses TRBV14 with TRBJ2-7; 7 nucleotides match TRBD2. Unmatched junction bases numbered 9, after V lost 4 bases and J lost 6 bases. The CDR3 is 14 amino acids. The germline V gene has CDR1 SGHDN and CDR2 FVKESK. The CDR3 loop is CASSRGGFGSEQYF. The CDR3 bases are TGTGCCAGCAGCCGGGGGGGGTTCGGCAGCGAGCAGTACTTC.

The chain couples TRBV12-5 to TRBJ1-2, with D hard to call. The CDR3 runs 13 residues. Germline assignment: CDR1 LGHNT and CDR2 FRNRAP. V lost 3 bases and J lost 4, with 9 bases in between. CDR3 DNA: TGTGCTAGTGGTTTTCATCTACGCTATGGCTACACCTTC. Encoded protein: CASGFHLRYGYTF.

J is TRBJ2-5 and V is TRBV5-1, with D unresolved. The V gene's germline CDR1 is SGHRS and CDR2 YFSETQ. The CDR3 extends over 14 amino acids. V lost 4 bases and J lost 5, with 15 bases in between. CDR3 in amino acids: CASSILGQGETQYF. Written as DNA, the CDR3 is TGCGCCAGCAGCATACTGGGCCAAGGGGAGACCCAGTACTTC.

The J gene is TRBJ1-3, the V gene TRBV30; D unclear. The CDR3 is made up of 13 amino acids. V lost 2 bases and J lost 1, with 6 bases in between. Looked up from germline, CDR1 is GTSNPN and CDR2 is SVGIG (reference sequence). The CDR3 coding sequence is TGTGCCTGGAGTTCGGGGTCTGGAAACACCATATATTTT. Its translation: CAWSSGSGNTIYF.

This chain uses TRBV20-1 with TRBJ1-2, with a possible D match to TRBD1 (6 bases). This CDR3 contains 13 residues. The V end lost 6 bases, the J end lost 0 bases, and 11 bases lay between the germline ends. Germline lookup yields CDR1 DFQATT and CDR2 SNEGSKA (reference sequence). This CDR3 reads CSAPDRTNYGYTF. In DNA, the CDR3 is TGCAGTGCCCCAGACAGGACTAACTATGGCTACACCTTC.

V usage is TRBV18 and J usage is TRBJ2-1; the match to TRBD1 covers 9 bases. CDR1 is KGHSH and CDR2 is LQKENI in the germline V gene. J gave up 9 bases and V 4 bases, and 7 bases lay outside the gene matches. CDR3 length: 14 residues. In DNA form, the CDR3 reads TGTGCCAGCTCACTCGCCGGACAGGGGTTTGAGCAGTTCTTC. Translated, it gives CASSLAGQGFEQFF.

The gene calls are TRBV2 and TRBJ2-1, with a possible D match to TRBD1 (6 bases). The ends were cut back, 10 bases at V and 10 bases at J, with 14 bases in the middle. The CDR3 length is 11 residues. The germline CDR1 and CDR2 sequences are SNHLY and FYNNEI. This CDR3 is CATQRQVEQFF. In DNA, the CDR3 is TGTGCCACCCAAAGACAGGTCGAGCAGTTCTTC.

The chain uses TRBV29-1 and TRBJ2-5; either TRBD1 or TRBD2 may supply D (5 bases each). CDR3 size: 12 residues. V lost 6 bases and J lost 3, with 11 bases in between. Per germline, CDR1 SQVTM and CDR2 ANQGSEA. The CDR3 DNA is TGCAGCGTCCAGGGAGTTGAAGAGACCCAGTACTTC. Amino acid sequence: CSVQGVEETQYF. Drawing the rest from reference TRBV29-1 and TRBJ2-5, the complete variable domain is SAVISQKPSRDICQRGTSLTIQCQVDSQVTMMFWYRQQPGQSLTLIATANQGSEATYESGFVIDKFPISRPNLTFSTLTVSNMSPEDSSIYLCSVQGVEETQYFGPGTRLLVL.

The chain recombines TRBV3-1 with TRBJ2-5; possible D gene TRBD1, 6 bases. Between the trimmed V and J ends, which lost 0 bases and 5 bases, there was a span of 13 bases. This CDR3 has 15 residues. Germline V gene lookup returns CDR1 LGHDT and CDR2 YNNKEL (reference sequence). DNA of the CDR3: TGTGCCAGCAGCCAAGAGAACAGGGTGGAGGAGACCCAGTACTTC. Protein: CASSQENRVEETQYF.